A single sample gave rise to the 22 T cell receptor beta chains below, sequenced in a study of blood T cells in healthy people across ages. A second PCR, run for about 7 to 11 cycles, used a sample-barcoded 5' primer plus a J-beta primer mix. TCRdb redid the calling of the 5' RACE reads with MiXCR, one entry per CDR3 protein. The sample contains hundreds of thousands of distinct CDR3 sequences, 24% of which appear only once. Another study also made use of these data, one on T cells of mothers and their children.

The sample taken for sequencing was blood. These receptors came from a boy younger than 18 in good health.

There are a few counts of this clonotype. V gene TRBV20-1 combines with J gene TRBJ1-1; D is unclear. The CDR3 totals 13 residues. The V end lost 6 bases, the J end lost 1 base, and 12 bases lay between the germline ends. The V gene's germline CDR1 is DFQATT and CDR2 SNEGSKA (reference sequence). CDR3 nucleotide sequence: TGCAGTGCCAAGGACTCACCGAACACTGAAGCTTTCTTT. Residues: CSAKDSPNTEAFF.

This chain uses TRBV7-2 with TRBJ1-2, with D hard to call. Trimming removed 0 bases from V and 1 base from J, with 6 bases in between. The CDR3 contains 14 residues. Germline V gene data show CDR1 as SGHTA and CDR2 as FQGNSA. The CDR3 protein is CASSLARSNYGYTF. The CDR3 nucleotides read TGTGCCAGCAGCTTAGCGCGGAGTAACTATGGCTACACCTTC.

The CDR3 protein is CASSLYRQGLRSGNTIYF. The CDR3 DNA follows: TGTGCCAGCAGCTTATACCGACAGGGCCTTAGGTCTGGAAACACCATATATTTT. The genes are TRBV7-6 and TRBJ1-3; 7 positions match TRBD1. The CDR3 extends over 18 amino acids. Germline CDR1 reads SGHVS; CDR2 reads FNYEAQ. V trimming: 2 bases; J trimming: 1 base; junction bases outside the gene matches: 11. Variable domain in full (rest from reference TRBV7-6 and TRBJ1-3): GAGVSQSPRYKVTKRGQDVALRCDPISGHVSLYWYRQALGQGPEFLTYFNYEAQQDKSGLPNDRFSAERPEGSISTLTIQRTEQRDSAMYRCASSLYRQGLRSGNTIYFGEGSWLTVV.

The chain recombines TRBV6-5 with TRBJ2-1; the D is unclear. Germline V gene sequence: CDR1 MNHEY, CDR2 SVGAGI. Between the trimmed V and J ends, which lost 0 bases and 0 bases, there was a span of 9 bases. CDR3 size: 16 residues. CDR3 residues: CASSYSGGGSYNEQFF. The CDR3 region has the DNA TGTGCCAGCAGTTACTCAGGCGGTGGCTCCTACAATGAGCAGTTCTTC.

In this sample, this clonotype turned up a few times. This sequence joins TRBV20-1 and TRBJ2-4, with unresolved D. Deletions cut 0 bases from V and 0 bases from J, with 9 bases between. The CDR3 runs 15 residues. Germline V CDR1 and CDR2: DFQATT, SNEGSKA (reference sequence). The CDR3 DNA is TGCAGTGCTAGAGAATTTCTAGTAGCCAAAAACATTCAGTACTTC. Translating it yields CSAREFLVAKNIQYF.

V is TRBV7-2 and J is TRBJ1-2; D gene ambiguous. There are 12 residues in the CDR3. CDR1 is SGHTA and CDR2 is FQGNSA in the germline V gene. The ends were cut back, 2 bases at V and 7 bases at J, with 8 bases in the middle. The CDR3 DNA reads as TGTGCCAGCAGCTTAACCGAAGGTGGCTACACCTTC. Its protein is CASSLTEGGYTF.

The chain links TRBV7-8 to TRBJ1-4; TRBD1 agrees at 11 bases. V lost 5 bases, J lost 7 bases, and 6 bases stayed unmatched. Per germline, CDR1 SGHVS and CDR2 FQNEAQ. The CDR3 has 15 residues. The CDR3: CASSAAGTGGEKLFF. The CDR3 DNA reads TGTGCCAGCAGCGCAGCCGGGACAGGGGGTGAAAAACTGTTTTTT.

This chain uses TRBV6-5 with TRBJ2-7, with TRBD1 matching 8 bases. CDR1 MNHEY and CDR2 SVGAGI come from the germline V gene. The CDR3 runs to 14 residues. The junction had 4 bases not matched to a gene; V was cut back by 0 bases and J by 6 bases. The CDR3 sequence: CASSYSRTGPEQYF. As DNA, the CDR3 is TGTGCCAGCAGTTACTCGAGGACAGGGCCCGAGCAGTACTTC.

CDR3 DNA: TGTGCCACCAGTGATGCCACAGGGTCCTACGAGCAGTACTTC. Translation: CATSDATGSYEQYF. The chain joins TRBV24-1 to TRBJ2-7; the D gene is possibly TRBD1 (6 bases). CDR3 size: 14 residues. Trimming left V 3 bases short and J 1 base short, with 9 bases between. Germline V CDR1 and CDR2: KGHDR, SFDVKD.

CDR3 sequence (DNA): TGTGCCAGCAGCCCCATCGCGACAGATCGAGGCTACACCTTC. As protein: CASSPIATDRGYTF. V is TRBV3-1 and J is TRBJ1-2; D perhaps matches TRBD1 (5 bases). V lost 4 bases to trimming and J lost 8 bases, with 17 bases between them. CDR3 length: 14 amino acids. Looked up from germline, CDR1 is LGHDT and CDR2 is YNNKEL (reference sequence).

V and J are TRBV7-2 and TRBJ2-7, with 8 positions matching TRBD2. Germline V lookup: CDR1 SGHTA, CDR2 FQGNSA. Trimming removed 7 bases from V and 6 bases from J; junction bases left unmatched: 11. This CDR3 has 14 amino acids. The CDR3 DNA sequence: TGTGCCAGCAACCCGAGCGGGAGCGGGGGCGAGCAGTACTTC. This codes for CASNPSGSGGEQYF.

The V and J genes are TRBV27 and TRBJ2-7; the match to TRBD2 covers 12 bases. Matching the DNA end better, TRBJ2-1 makes the J call doubtful. From germline, CDR1 is MNHEY and CDR2 SMNVEV (reference sequence). CDR3 length: 15 residues. Written as DNA, the CDR3 is TGTGCCAGCAAACCGGGACTAGCGGGTTTCAATGAGCAGTTCTTC. It is translated as CASKPGLAGFNEQFF.

This clonotype was seen a few times. This chain connects TRBV7-9 to TRBJ2-5; 9 bases agree with TRBD1. The J call may be in error: the DNA end matches TRBJ2-7 better. CDR1 is SEHNR, CDR2 FQNEAQ, per germline (reference sequence). CDR3 length: 16 residues. This CDR3 is CASSPGTGSLPYEQYF. In nucleotides, the CDR3 is TGTGCCAGCAGCCCCGGGACAGGGAGCCTTCCCTACGAGCAGTACTTC.

CDR3 residues: CSVEVRVNTEAFF. The CDR3 DNA reads TGCAGCGTTGAAGTGAGGGTGAACACTGAAGCTTTCTTT. This sequence joins TRBV29-1 and TRBJ1-1; D ambiguous. Germline V gives CDR1 SQVTM, CDR2 ANQGSEA. V was trimmed by 1 base and J by 0 bases, leaving 6 bases between them. The CDR3 has 13 amino acids.

The chain joins TRBV2 to TRBJ2-5, with D perhaps matching TRBD1 or TRBD2 (5 bases each). The CDR3 runs to 16 residues. Germline CDR1 SNHLY, CDR2 FYNNEI. The germline V and J ends were trimmed by 2 bases and 7 bases, with 20 bases remaining between them. CDR3: CASSEISPTTRGTQYF. DNA of the CDR3: TGTGCCAGCAGTGAAATCTCCCCGACCACGAGGGGGACCCAGTACTTC.

This chain uses TRBV6-2 or TRBV6-3 with TRBJ2-7; 8 bases fit TRBD1. Trimming at V came to 7 bases and at J to 2 bases, leaving 4 bases not matched to a gene. Germline V gene lookup returns CDR1 MNHEY and CDR2 SVGEGT. This CDR3 has 13 residues. CDR3 in amino acids: CASTTQGAYEQYF. The CDR3 nucleotides read TGTGCCAGCACCACACAGGGGGCCTACGAGCAGTACTTC.

This clonotype appeared many times. The V call is TRBV18, the J call TRBJ2-7, with D tentatively TRBD1 (5 bases). Trimming stripped 3 bases from V and 11 bases from J, with 14 bases between. The CDR3 loop spans 12 amino acids. Germline-derived CDR1 and CDR2 are KGHSH and LQKENI. This CDR3 is CASSPPGQRKYF. DNA for the CDR3: TGTGCCAGCTCACCCCCAGGGCAGCGAAAGTACTTC. The whole variable domain, remainder taken from reference TRBV18 and TRBJ2-7, is NAGVMQNPRHLVRRRGQEARLRCSPMKGHSHVYWYRQLPEEGLKFMVYLQKENIIDESGMPKERFSAEFPKEGPSILRIQQVVRGDSAAYFCASSPPGQRKYFGPGTRLTVT.

This chain links TRBV27 with TRBJ2-5; 7 nucleotides match TRBD1. J gave up 4 bases and V 6 bases, and 11 bases lay outside the gene matches. This CDR3 spans 15 amino acids. Germline V CDR1 and CDR2: MNHEY, SMNVEV (reference sequence). The CDR3: CASSPRQGSVETQYF. Here the CDR3 DNA reads TGTGCCAGCAGCCCTAGACAGGGATCCGTAGAGACCCAGTACTTC.

This clonotype showed up just a few times. The chain carries TRBV12-3 or TRBV12-4 and TRBJ1-1, with D unresolved. Trimming took off 7 bases at V and 8 bases at J, with 11 bases between the two ends. The CDR3 is made up of 11 amino acids. The CDR3 coding sequence is TGTGCCAGCACGGATACCCACGAAGCTTTCTTT. This translates into CASTDTHEAFF.

Only a few counts were recorded for this clonotype. The chain is built from TRBV4-1 and TRBJ2-5; perhaps TRBD2 as D (7 bases). The CDR3 contains 16 residues. V was trimmed by 4 bases and J by 2 bases, leaving 17 bases between them. CDR1 and CDR2 (germline): MGHRA, YSYEKL. CDR3 region: CASSRAAAGTQETQYF. CDR3 sequence (DNA): TGCGCCAGCAGCCGCGCCGCAGCGGGGACACAAGAGACCCAGTACTTC.

The V call is TRBV7-9, the J call TRBJ1-1; perhaps TRBD1 as D (5 bases). The CDR3 is 16 residues long. V gave up 5 bases and J gave up 0 bases, with 16 bases separating them. Germline V lookup: CDR1 SEHNR, CDR2 FQNEAQ (reference sequence). The CDR3 DNA is TGTGCCAGCAGCCCAGTTCAGGGAAGGGTGAACACTGAAGCTTTCTTT. Encoded protein: CASSPVQGRVNTEAFF.

The chain employs TRBV21-1 and TRBJ2-7; the D call TRBD2 from the table was never checked on the DNA. TRBV21-1 is marked as a pseudogene. CDR3 length: 22 amino acids. The CDR3 sequence: CASSKPGGGGRTSGLSSYEQYF. DNA for the CDR3: TGTGCCAGCAGCAAACCGGGCGGAGGCGGTCGGACTAGCGGGTTGAGCTCCTACGAGCAGTACTTC.